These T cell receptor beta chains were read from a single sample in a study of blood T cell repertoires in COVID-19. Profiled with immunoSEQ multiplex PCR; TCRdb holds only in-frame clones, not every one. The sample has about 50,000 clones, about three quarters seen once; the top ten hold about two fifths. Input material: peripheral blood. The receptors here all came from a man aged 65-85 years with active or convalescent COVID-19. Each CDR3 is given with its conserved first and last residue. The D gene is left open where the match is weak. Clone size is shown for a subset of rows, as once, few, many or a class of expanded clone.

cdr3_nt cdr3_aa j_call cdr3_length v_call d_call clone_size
TGTGCCAGTTCCCTTGTGGGCGCAGATACGCAGTATTTT CASSLVGADTQYF TRBJ2-3 13 TRBV12-3/TRBV12-4 NA NA
TGTGCCAGCAGCCAACAGGGTGTAGACGGCTACACCTTC CASSQQGVDGYTF TRBJ1-2 13 TRBV4-2 NA NA
TGTGCCAGCAGACCCGGGACTGATGGCTACACCTTC CASRPGTDGYTF TRBJ1-2 12 TRBV6-6 NA few
TGTGCCAGCAGGGAGAGTTGGAACTATGGCTACACCTTC CASRESWNYGYTF TRBJ1-2 13 TRBV6-5 NA few
TGCAGCGCTAGACAGGGGGCGAACACTGAAGCTTTCTTT CSARQGANTEAFF TRBJ1-1 13 TRBV29-1 TRBD1 NA
TGTGCCAGCAGTCTGGACAGGCCGAACACTGAAGCTTTCTTT CASSLDRPNTEAFF TRBJ1-1 14 TRBV28 TRBD1 NA
TGCGCCAGCAGCTTATCCGGGACAGGCCCATCAATTTATGGCTACACCTTC CASSLSGTGPSIYGYTF TRBJ1-2 17 TRBV5-1 TRBD1 NA
TGTGCCAGCAGTGAAAACCTAAATCAGCCCCAGCATTTT CASSENLNQPQHF TRBJ1-5 13 TRBV6-1 NA NA
TGTGCCAGTAGCCCCGGGACATCTAACACCGGGGAGCTGTTTTTT CASSPGTSNTGELFF TRBJ2-2 15 TRBV19 NA NA
TGTGCCAGTAGTATAGCGCGTAATAATGAAGCTTTCTTT CASSIARNNEAFF TRBJ1-1 13 TRBV19 NA NA
TGTGCCAGCAGCTGGTCTAGCAATGAGCAGTTCTTC CASSWSSNEQFF TRBJ2-1 12 TRBV7-2 NA NA
TGTGCCAGCAGCCAAGATTCGGGACAGGTGACTGGAGCTTTCTTT CASSQDSGQVTGAFF TRBJ1-1 15 TRBV4-2 TRBD1 NA
TGTGCCAGCAGCCACAGGGAGGGCCGCCACTATGGCTACACCTTC CASSHREGRHYGYTF TRBJ1-2 15 TRBV27 NA NA
TGTGCCAGCAGTTACTACGGGGTGGATTTGAACACTGAAGCTTTCTTT CASSYYGVDLNTEAFF TRBJ1-1 16 TRBV6-2/TRBV6-3 NA NA
TGTGCCAGCAGCCCCCACGTGGCGGGACCTACAGATACGCAGTATTTT CASSPHVAGPTDTQYF TRBJ2-3 16 TRBV7-2 NA NA
TGTGCCAGTAGCGACGCAGACAGGGAAAACGGCTACACCTTC CASSDADRENGYTF TRBJ1-2 14 TRBV19 TRBD1 NA
TGTGCCAGCAGCTTGGGGACTAGCGGGAGGAAATCAGATACGCAGTATTTT CASSLGTSGRKSDTQYF TRBJ2-3 17 TRBV5-4 TRBD2 NA
TGTGCCAGCAGCTTGGCCGCGACTCATAATGAAAAACTGTTTTTT CASSLAATHNEKLFF TRBJ1-4 15 TRBV5-6 NA NA
TGTGCCAGCAGTTCTAATCAAGAGACCCAGTACTTC CASSSNQETQYF TRBJ2-5 12 TRBV27 NA few
TGCGCCAGCAGCCAAGATGATAGGCGGGGTTGGACTGAAGCTTTCTTT CASSQDDRRGWTEAFF TRBJ1-1 16 TRBV4-3 NA once
TGTGCCACCAGGGCAAGGGGAGGAACTAATGAAAAACTGTTTTTT CATRARGGTNEKLFF TRBJ1-4 15 TRBV2 NA NA
TGCGCCAGCATGACGTCGGGGAGAAACTATGGCTACACCTTC CASMTSGRNYGYTF TRBJ1-2 14 TRBV10-1 NA many
TGTGCCAGCAGGTTGGGACAGGCTCGGGGCTACACCTTC CASRLGQARGYTF TRBJ1-2 13 TRBV5-6 TRBD1 NA
TGTGCCAGCAGCCAAGACCGTAGCGGTGTTTACAATGAGCAGTTCTTC CASSQDRSGVYNEQFF TRBJ2-1 16 TRBV4-2 NA once
TGTGCCAGTACCCGGGCGGGGGATGTTGATACGCAGTATTTT CASTRAGDVDTQYF TRBJ2-3 14 TRBV19 TRBD2 NA
TGCGCCAGCAGCCCCCCGGGATCACAGAGCTACGAGCAGTACTTC CASSPPGSQSYEQYF TRBJ2-7 15 TRBV4-1 NA few
TGTGCCAGTAGTAACAGGATCCTGGGCACTGAAGCTTTCTTT CASSNRILGTEAFF TRBJ1-1 14 TRBV19 NA few
TGTGCCAGCAGCCGCGGGGGGGCTACCTCTGATACGCAGTATTTT CASSRGGATSDTQYF TRBJ2-3 15 TRBV5-4 TRBD2 NA
TGTGCCAGCAGTCGACAGGGGGACACCGGGGAGCTGTTTTTT CASSRQGDTGELFF TRBJ2-2 14 TRBV5-5 TRBD1 NA
TGTGCCAGCAGCCACCCCGAACGGGGTACTACGCAGTATTTT CASSHPERGTTQYF TRBJ2-3 14 TRBV3-1/TRBV3-2 NA NA
TGTGCCAGCAGTTACACGGGACAGGGGCAGCCCCAGCATTTT CASSYTGQGQPQHF TRBJ1-5 14 TRBV6-5 TRBD1 few
TGTGCCAGCAGGCGGGGGGCGCGGGAGCTGTTTTTT CASRRGARELFF TRBJ2-2 12 TRBV28 TRBD2 NA